These 32 T cell receptor beta chains were sequenced from one sample in a study of control samples from healthy donors and cancer patients. Only in-frame clones appear in the TCRdb table, and some are missing; sequencing was by immunoSEQ multiplex PCR. The sample has 100,000 to 150,000 clones, 90% to 95% seen once; the top ten hold approximately 8%. Specimen: blood. All receptors come from a young woman in good health.

The chain couples TRBV7-2 to TRBJ2-7; TRBD2 matches at 9 bases. Losses at the gene ends were 5 bases for V and 2 bases for J; bases not matched to a gene: 7. The CDR3 consists of 15 residues. CDR1 and CDR2 from the germline V gene are SGHTA and FQGNSA. CDR3 sequence: CASSKRAGGPYEQYF. The CDR3 bases are TGTGCCAGCAGCAAAAGGGCGGGAGGGCCCTACGAGCAGTACTTC. Together with reference TRBV7-2 and TRBJ2-7, the CDR3 gives the full variable domain: GAGVSQSPSNKVTEKGKDVELRCDPISGHTALYWYRQSLGQGLEFLIYFQGNSAPDKSGLPSDRFSAERTGGSVSTLTIQRTQQEDSAVYLCASSKRAGGPYEQYFGPGTRLTVT.

The J gene is TRBJ2-7, the V gene TRBV5-1; D is uncertain. The germline CDR1 and CDR2 sequences are SGHRS and YFSETQ. V gave up 4 bases and J gave up 3 bases, with 17 bases separating them. The CDR3 runs to 15 residues. Written as DNA, the CDR3 is TGCGCCAGCAGCAAGGACCTCAATGACCACTACGAGCAGTACTTC. It specifies CASSKDLNDHYEQYF.

CDR3 protein: CASSLWGEGGQETQYF. CDR3 DNA sequence: TGTGCCAGCAGCTTATGGGGGGAGGGCGGCCAAGAGACCCAGTACTTC. V and J are TRBV7-2 and TRBJ2-5; TRBD2 agrees at 7 bases. The J segment lost 1 base and the V segment lost 2 bases, leaving 7 bases of the junction unmatched. The CDR3 sequence is 16 residues long. Germline V lookup: CDR1 SGHTA, CDR2 FQGNSA. The whole variable domain, filled in from reference TRBV7-2 and TRBJ2-5, reads GAGVSQSPSNKVTEKGKDVELRCDPISGHTALYWYRQSLGQGLEFLIYFQGNSAPDKSGLPSDRFSAERTGGSVSTLTIQRTQQEDSAVYLCASSLWGEGGQETQYFGPGTRLLVL.

This chain uses TRBV7-9 with TRBJ1-1; 10 bases are a match to TRBD1. V was clipped by 2 bases and J by 5 bases; unmatched bases: 5. CDR1 and CDR2 from the germline V gene are SEHNR and FQNEAQ (reference sequence). The CDR3 loop spans 15 amino acids. CDR3 loop: CASSLTGQGGTEAFF. CDR3 DNA: TGTGCCAGCAGCTTAACAGGACAGGGGGGTACTGAAGCTTTCTTT.

CDR3 protein: CASSEYGPTAVSRQAFF. The CDR3 DNA is TGTGCCAGCAGTGAATACGGTCCGACAGCTGTATCACGTCAAGCTTTCTTT. V usage is TRBV25-1 and J usage is TRBJ1-1, with D perhaps matching TRBD1 (5 bases). This CDR3 comprises 17 residues. V lost 0 bases and J 9 bases, leaving 23 bases between the germline ends. The V gene's germline CDR1 is MGHDK and CDR2 SYGVNS.

V gene TRBV10-2 combines with J gene TRBJ1-2; a weak D match, TRBD1 (5 bases). Deletions cut 3 bases from V and 7 bases from J, with 9 bases between. In germline, CDR1 is WSHSY, CDR2 SAAADI. The length of the CDR3 is 12 residues. CDR3 sequence reads: CASSDRDGGYTF. The CDR3 bases are TGCGCCAGCAGTGACAGGGATGGTGGCTACACCTTC.

V and J are TRBV29-1 and TRBJ1-6; unclear D gene. CDR3 size: 11 residues. Per germline, CDR1 SQVTM and CDR2 ANQGSEA. The V and J ends lost 7 bases and 14 bases respectively, with 15 bases between them. This chain's CDR3 is CSAGQVWTLHF. In DNA form, the CDR3 reads TGCAGCGCCGGTCAAGTTTGGACCCTCCACTTT. Full variable domain (outside the CDR3, taken from reference TRBV29-1 and TRBJ1-6): SAVISQKPSRDICQRGTSLTIQCQVDSQVTMMFWYRQQPGQSLTLIATANQGSEATYESGFVIDKFPISRPNLTFSTLTVSNMSPEDSSIYLCSAGQVWTLHFGNGTRLTVT.

This clone came up a few times. This chain uses TRBV2 with TRBJ2-5; 9 bases are a match to TRBD2. There are 17 residues in the CDR3. J was trimmed by 5 bases and V by 2 bases; bases with no gene match: 12. Germline lookup yields CDR1 SNHLY and CDR2 FYNNEI. In DNA, the CDR3 is TGTGCCAGCAGTGAAACCTGGCGGGGGGGACCATTGGAGACCCAGTACTTC. Encoded protein: CASSETWRGGPLETQYF.

The chain uses TRBV13 and TRBJ1-2; tentatively, D is TRBD1 (6 bases). Trimming stripped 0 bases from V and 4 bases from J, with 21 bases between. Per the germline V gene, CDR1 is PRHDT and CDR2 is FYEKMQ (reference sequence). This CDR3 comprises 18 residues. The CDR3 sequence is CASSLGRGYGPTPYGYTF. DNA of the CDR3: TGTGCCAGCAGCTTAGGTAGGGGGTATGGCCCTACGCCCTATGGCTACACCTTC.

This sequence joins TRBV24-1 and TRBJ1-1, with D possibly TRBD1 on 6 matching bases. Germline V gene lookup returns CDR1 KGHDR and CDR2 SFDVKD. The CDR3 loop spans 17 amino acids. Deletions cut 5 bases from V and 1 base from J, with 19 bases between. DNA of the CDR3: TGTGCCACCAGTGTCACGCCAACAGGGTGGGAGAACACTGAAGCTTTCTTT. Translated, it gives CATSVTPTGWENTEAFF.

The J gene is TRBJ2-1, the V gene TRBV7-2; TRBD2 might be the D (6 bases). The germline V gene encodes CDR1 SGHTA and CDR2 FQGNSA. The CDR3 runs 14 residues. V was clipped by 5 bases and J by 6 bases, with 14 bases between them. CDR3 sequence (DNA): TGTGCCAGCAGCCCATGGGCGGGGATCAATGAGCAGTTCTTC. It is translated as CASSPWAGINEQFF. The whole variable domain, remainder taken from reference TRBV7-2 and TRBJ2-1, is GAGVSQSPSNKVTEKGKDVELRCDPISGHTALYWYRQSLGQGLEFLIYFQGNSAPDKSGLPSDRFSAERTGGSVSTLTIQRTQQEDSAVYLCASSPWAGINEQFFGPGTRLTVL.

This rearrangement joins TRBV2 to TRBJ2-2; 8 nucleotides line up with TRBD1. In germline, CDR1 is SNHLY, CDR2 FYNNEI. The trim removed 6 bases at V and 4 bases at J, leaving 4 bases unmatched. This CDR3 has 14 amino acids. The CDR3 bases are TGTGCCAGCAGAGGACAGGGTCGCACCGGGGAGCTGTTTTTT. It yields the protein CASRGQGRTGELFF.

The chain has TRBV4-3 and TRBJ2-1, with TRBD2 matching over 8 bases. Germline loops: CDR1 LGHNA, CDR2 YSLEER. V was pared by 5 bases and J by 4 bases, with 13 bases of the junction left unmatched. The CDR3 has 17 residues. The CDR3 spells CASSYTLAGGRYNEQFF. For the CDR3, the DNA is TGCGCCAGCAGCTACACCTTGGCGGGAGGTAGATACAATGAGCAGTTCTTC.

The rearrangement links TRBV20-1 to TRBJ2-3; 11 nucleotides match TRBD1. The V segment lost 3 bases and the J segment 1 base; nucleotides outside the gene matches: 21. CDR1 and CDR2 (germline): DFQATT, SNEGSKA (reference sequence). The CDR3 is made up of 21 amino acids. The CDR3 coding sequence is TGCAGTGCTAGTCCTCTTAGACCGGGACAGGGGGTCCGGGAGGGCACAGATACGCAGTATTTT. Amino acid sequence: CSASPLRPGQGVREGTDTQYF.

This chain connects TRBV4-3 to TRBJ2-7, with D perhaps TRBD2 (5 bases). The CDR3 has 16 residues. The ends were cut back, 2 bases at V and 0 bases at J, with 14 bases in the middle. CDR1 is LGHNA, CDR2 YSLEER, per germline. This CDR3 is CASSQQASRTSYEQYF. The CDR3 bases are TGCGCCAGCAGCCAACAGGCTAGCAGGACCTCCTACGAGCAGTACTTC.

The chain links TRBV7-6 to TRBJ2-3; D gene unclear. The CDR3 length is 12 residues. The germline gives CDR1 SGHVS, CDR2 FNYEAQ. V gave up 5 bases and J gave up 4 bases, with 7 bases separating them. In nucleotides, the CDR3 is TGTGCCAGCAGCCCCCGGGCAGATACGCAGTATTTT. This translates into CASSPRADTQYF.

The genes are TRBV6-2 or TRBV6-3 and TRBJ2-7; D is uncertain. V was clipped by 0 bases and J by 6 bases, with 6 bases between them. This CDR3 region has 12 residues. The germline gives CDR1 MNHEY, CDR2 SVGEGT. This CDR3 reads CASSYSRPEQYF. The CDR3 nucleotides read TGTGCCAGCAGTTACTCTCGCCCCGAGCAGTACTTC.

The gene calls are TRBV5-1 and TRBJ2-3, with 13 bases lining up with TRBD2. Trimming took 4 bases from V and 2 from J; bases not matched to a gene: 4. Per germline, CDR1 SGHRS and CDR2 YFSETQ. The CDR3 sequence is 16 residues long. The CDR3 DNA reads as TGCGCCAGCAGCGCCGGACTAGCGGGGGCCACAGATACGCAGTATTTT. Its protein is CASSAGLAGATDTQYF. Based on the CDR3 plus reference TRBV5-1 and TRBJ2-3, the full variable domain is KAGVTQTPRYLIKTRGQQVTLSCSPISGHRSVSWYQQTPGQGLQFLFEYFSETQRNKGNFPGRFSGRQFSNSRSEMNVSTLELGDSALYLCASSAGLAGATDTQYFGPGTRLTVL.

CDR3 nucleotides: TGTGCCAGCAGCGTAGACCCCGGGGACCGGGCAAATGAAGCTTTCTTT. Its translation: CASSVDPGDRANEAFF. The chain recombines TRBV9 with TRBJ1-1; a weak D match, TRBD1 (5 bases). The CDR3 is 16 residues long. The V gene lost 0 bases and the J gene lost 7 bases, with 19 bases spanning the gap. Per the germline V gene, CDR1 is SGDLS and CDR2 is YYNGEE. The full variable domain, its missing parts supplied by reference TRBV9 and TRBJ1-1, is DSGVTQTPKHLITATGQRVTLRCSPRSGDLSVYWYQQSLDQGLQFLIQYYNGEERAKGNILERFSAQQFPDLHSELNLSSLELGDSALYFCASSVDPGDRANEAFFGQGTRLTVV.

This chain uses TRBV5-1 with TRBJ2-3; D possibly matches TRBD1 or TRBD2 (5 bases each). The germline V gene has CDR1 SGHRS and CDR2 YFSETQ. CDR3 length equals 15 residues. V lost 5 bases and J lost 5, with 18 bases in between. The CDR3 coding sequence is TGCGCCAGCAGTGTTCAGGGCAGGGAGTTAGATACGCAGTATTTT. It is translated as CASSVQGRELDTQYF.

V and J are TRBV6-5 and TRBJ2-7, with a tentative D call TRBD1 (6 bases). Trimming stripped 6 bases from V and 0 bases from J, with 12 bases between. The germline gives CDR1 MNHEY, CDR2 SVGAGI. The CDR3 is made up of 14 amino acids. The CDR3 region is CASSRTDSSYEQYF. CDR3 DNA: TGTGCCAGCAGCCGGACAGATAGCTCCTACGAGCAGTACTTC.

This rearrangement joins TRBV29-1 to TRBJ2-3; 7 bases align to TRBD1. Losses at the gene ends were 4 bases for V and 4 bases for J; bases not matched to a gene: 8. CDR1 and CDR2 (germline): SQVTM, ANQGSEA. The CDR3 is 14 amino acids. CDR3 DNA: TGCAGCGTTGCAGTCAGGGGGTATGCAGATACGCAGTATTTT. Protein: CSVAVRGYADTQYF.

About this clone itself: At one end, the junction sequence differs from germline, possibly due to a read error. J is TRBJ2-1 and V is TRBV5-1; 8 bases align to TRBD2. Germline values: CDR1 SGHRS, CDR2 YFSETQ. The CDR3 is 15 residues long. The CDR3 is CASSLVAGSYNEQFF. The CDR3 region has the DNA TGCGCTAGCAGCTTGGTAGCGGGATCATACAATGAGCAGTTCTTC.

This clone has more than one count but fewer than ten. This chain links TRBV28 with TRBJ2-1, with 11 bases matching TRBD2. CDR3 size: 16 residues. Looked up from germline, CDR1 is MDHEN and CDR2 is SYDVKM. V shed 5 bases and J 12 bases; nucleotides not matched to a gene: 15. The CDR3: CASSQWYTSGSGGQFF. CDR3 DNA: TGTGCCAGCAGTCAGTGGTATACTAGCGGGAGTGGGGGGCAGTTCTTC.

CDR3 residues: CASSQVVGSGELFF. CDR3 sequence (DNA): TGCGCCAGCAGCCAAGTTGTCGGGTCCGGGGAGCTGTTTTTT. The chain uses TRBV4-3 and TRBJ2-2; no clear D. Trimming shortened V by 1 base and J by 6 bases, and 9 bases separated the two germline ends. Germline V gene data show CDR1 as LGHNA and CDR2 as YSLEER. This CDR3 comprises 14 residues.

The chain carries TRBV15 and TRBJ2-3; no clear D. The CDR3 runs to 15 residues. Germline CDR1 is LNHNV and CDR2 is YYDKDF (reference sequence). Trimming pared 3 bases from V and 1 base from J, leaving 11 bases between. The CDR3 sequence is CATSRGPQGTDTQYF. The CDR3 DNA reads TGTGCCACCAGCAGGGGCCCGCAGGGCACAGATACGCAGTATTTT.

This chain joins TRBV4-1 and TRBJ2-1; D unresolved. The CDR3 length is 14 residues. CDR1 is MGHRA, CDR2 YSYEKL, per germline. V lost 0 bases to trimming and J lost 6 bases, with 9 bases between them. This CDR3 reads CASSQDRAFNEQFF. CDR3 nucleotide sequence: TGCGCCAGCAGCCAAGACAGAGCATTCAATGAGCAGTTCTTC.

V and J are TRBV7-9 and TRBJ2-1, with D perhaps matching TRBD2 (5 bases). V lost 1 base and J lost 4, with 8 bases in between. This CDR3 is 14 amino acids long. The germline gives CDR1 SEHNR, CDR2 FQNEAQ (reference sequence). This chain's CDR3 is CASSLGGGYNEQFF. CDR3 bases: TGTGCCAGCAGCTTAGGTGGAGGATACAATGAGCAGTTCTTC.

This sequence joins TRBV6-2 or TRBV6-3 and TRBJ2-5; D remains ambiguous. Between the trimmed V and J ends, which lost 5 bases and 1 base, there was a span of 8 bases. There are 13 residues in the CDR3. Per the germline V gene, CDR1 is MNHEY and CDR2 is SVGEGT. In DNA form, the CDR3 reads TGTGCCAGCAGTCCAACGGCCCAAGAGACCCAGTACTTC. Protein: CASSPTAQETQYF.

The chain links TRBV6-1 to TRBJ1-1; D gene uncertain. The CDR3 is 14 amino acids. The germline V gene encodes CDR1 MNHNS and CDR2 SASEGT. With 2 bases removed from V and 7 bases from J, the gap between germline ends came to 14 bases. As DNA, the CDR3 is TGTGCCAGCAGTGAATGGGTATACGGTCTTGAAGCTTTCTTT. Protein: CASSEWVYGLEAFF.

The chain couples TRBV27 to TRBJ2-7; perhaps TRBD2 as D (6 bases). There are 13 residues in the CDR3. The V and J ends lost 4 bases and 3 bases respectively, with 10 bases between them. Germline CDR1 reads MNHEY; CDR2 reads SMNVEV (reference sequence). CDR3 sequence reads: CASSWSSDYEQYF. Written as DNA, the CDR3 is TGTGCCAGCAGTTGGTCTAGCGACTACGAGCAGTACTTC.

CDR3 bases: TGTGCCAGCAGTATCAGGGTCGGGGGCTATGGCTACACCTTC. Translation gives CASSIRVGGYGYTF. The chain uses TRBV27 and TRBJ1-2; weak D call: TRBD1 (5 bases). The V and J ends lost 5 bases and 4 bases respectively, with 14 bases between them. The CDR3 is made up of 14 amino acids. The germline V gene encodes CDR1 MNHEY and CDR2 SMNVEV (reference sequence).